What follows describes a single T cell receptor (beta chain). Its antigen is unknown. These data are taken from a study of identical twins. Study-level findings and limits: Analyses of zero insertions could be partly confounded by invariant MAIT and iNKT cells.

CDR1 SGHNT and CDR2 YYREEE come from the germline V gene (reference sequence). The V end was cut by 4 bases, the J end by 8 bases, with 16 bases between. The CDR3 totals 14 residues. cDNA molecules carried unique molecular identifiers, and template switching added a universal primer site. TCRdb analysed the 5' RACE reads with MiXCR anew, one entry per CDR3 protein. The sample contains some 660,000 distinct CDR3 sequences, about 9.4% of which appear only once. These data also formed part of another study, on yellow fever vaccine responses in identical twins.

Sequencing was carried out using PBMCs. This sequence joins TRBV5-4 and TRBJ1-5, with no clear D. The TCR was taken from a young woman in good health. CDR3 residues: CASSPDAATEPQHF. DNA for the CDR3: TGTGCCAGCAGCCCGGACGCAGCGACGGAGCCCCAGCATTTT.